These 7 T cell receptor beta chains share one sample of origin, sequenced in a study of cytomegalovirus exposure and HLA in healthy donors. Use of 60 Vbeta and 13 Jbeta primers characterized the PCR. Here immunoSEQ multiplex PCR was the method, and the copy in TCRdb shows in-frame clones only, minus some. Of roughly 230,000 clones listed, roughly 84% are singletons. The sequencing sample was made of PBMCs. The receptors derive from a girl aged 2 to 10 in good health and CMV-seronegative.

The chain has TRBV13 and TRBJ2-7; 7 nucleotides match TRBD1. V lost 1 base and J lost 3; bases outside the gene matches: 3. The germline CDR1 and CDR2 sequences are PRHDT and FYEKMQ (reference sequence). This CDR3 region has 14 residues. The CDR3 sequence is CASSLEGAGYEQYF. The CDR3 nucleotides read TGTGCCAGCAGCTTAGAGGGGGCGGGCTACGAGCAGTACTTC. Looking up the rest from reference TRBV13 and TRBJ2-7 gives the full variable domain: AAGVIQSPRHLIKEKRETATLKCYPIPRHDTVYWYQQGPGQDPQFLISFYEKMQSDKGSIPDRFSAQQFSDYHSELNMSSLELGDSALYFCASSLEGAGYEQYFGPGTRLTVT.

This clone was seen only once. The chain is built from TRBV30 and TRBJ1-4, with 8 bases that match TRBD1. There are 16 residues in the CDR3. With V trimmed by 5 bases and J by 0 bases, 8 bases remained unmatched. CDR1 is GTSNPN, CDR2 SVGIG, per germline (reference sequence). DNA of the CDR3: TGTGCCTGGGCAGGGACAGGAAGAGCAACTAATGAAAAACTGTTTTTT. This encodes CAWAGTGRATNEKLFF.

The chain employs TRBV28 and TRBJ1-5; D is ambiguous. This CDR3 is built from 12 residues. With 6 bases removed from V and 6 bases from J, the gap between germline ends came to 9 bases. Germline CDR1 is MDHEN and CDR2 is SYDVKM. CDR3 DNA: TGTGCCAGCAGAAGGCGGATTCAGCCCCAGCATTTT. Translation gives CASRRRIQPQHF.

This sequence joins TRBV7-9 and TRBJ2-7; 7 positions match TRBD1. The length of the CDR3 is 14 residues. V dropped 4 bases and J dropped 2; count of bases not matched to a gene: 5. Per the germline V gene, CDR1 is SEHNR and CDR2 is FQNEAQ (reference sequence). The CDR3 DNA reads TGTGCCAGCAGCTCACGGGACAGCCCCTACGAGCAGTACTTC. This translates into CASSSRDSPYEQYF. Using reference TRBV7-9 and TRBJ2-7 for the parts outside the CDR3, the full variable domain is DTGVSQNPRHKITKRGQNVTFRCDPISEHNRLYWYRQTLGQGPEFLTYFQNEAQLEKSRLLSDRFSAERPKGSFSTLEIQRTEQGDSAMYLCASSSRDSPYEQYFGPGTRLTVT.

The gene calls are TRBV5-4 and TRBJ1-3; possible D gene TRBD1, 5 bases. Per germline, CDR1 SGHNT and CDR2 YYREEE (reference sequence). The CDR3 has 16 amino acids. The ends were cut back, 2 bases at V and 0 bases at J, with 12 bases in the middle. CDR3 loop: CASSFGTQYSGNTIYF. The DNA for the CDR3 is TGTGCCAGCAGCTTTGGGACTCAATACTCTGGAAACACCATATATTTT.

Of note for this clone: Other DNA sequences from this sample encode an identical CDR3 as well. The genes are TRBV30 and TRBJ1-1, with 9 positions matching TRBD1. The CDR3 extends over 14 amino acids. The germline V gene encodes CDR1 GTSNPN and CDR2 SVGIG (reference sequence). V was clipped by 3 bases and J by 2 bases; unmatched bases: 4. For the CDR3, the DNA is TGTGCCTGGAGCCTGGGACAGGGAAACACTGAAGCTTTCTTT. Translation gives CAWSLGQGNTEAFF.

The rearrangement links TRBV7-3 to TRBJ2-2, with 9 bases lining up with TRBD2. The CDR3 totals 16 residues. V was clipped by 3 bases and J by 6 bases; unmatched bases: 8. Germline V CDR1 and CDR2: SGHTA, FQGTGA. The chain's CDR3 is CASSLRPGGGAGELFF. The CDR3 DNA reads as TGTGCCAGCAGCTTGAGGCCCGGCGGGGGGGCCGGGGAGCTGTTTTTT.